The next 32 T cell receptor beta chains were all read from a single sample in a study of blood T cell repertoires in COVID-19. Method: immunoSEQ multiplex PCR; TCRdb's copy keeps in-frame clones and lacks some. Here the sample spans 68,000 or so clones, 65% to 80% being singletons. Material: peripheral blood. The receptors shown here come from a human donor in a cohort sampled during active COVID-19.

In DNA form, the CDR3 reads TGCAGTGTGCTAGCGGGAGAGACCCAGTACTTC. Protein: CSVLAGETQYF. The rearrangement links TRBV20-1 to TRBJ2-5; TRBD2 matches at 8 bases. Germline trimming cut 7 bases from V and 4 bases from J; bases unmatched to any gene: 2. The germline gives CDR1 DFQATT, CDR2 SNEGSKA (reference sequence). The CDR3 has 11 amino acids.

The chain couples TRBV18 to TRBJ2-1; TRBD1 might be the D (5 bases). Between the trimmed V and J ends, which lost 5 bases and 0 bases, there was a span of 8 bases. Germline V lookup: CDR1 KGHSH, CDR2 LQKENI. The CDR3 extends over 14 amino acids. DNA for the CDR3: TGTGCCAGCTCAAAGCAGGGCTCCTACAATGAGCAGTTCTTC. This encodes CASSKQGSYNEQFF.

The V call is TRBV12-3 or TRBV12-4, the J call TRBJ2-7, with 9 bases lining up with TRBD1. The CDR3 contains 13 residues. V trimming: 6 bases; J trimming: 4 bases; junction bases outside the gene matches: 4. CDR3 sequence (DNA): TGTGCCAGCAGCCCGACAGGGGGGTACGAGCAGTACTTC. Residues: CASSPTGGYEQYF.

V usage is TRBV5-4 and J usage is TRBJ2-5, with 7 bases that match TRBD1. Trimming at V came to 1 base and at J to 4 bases, leaving 4 bases not matched to a gene. The germline gives CDR1 SGHNT, CDR2 YYREEE (reference sequence). This CDR3 region has 14 residues. The CDR3 nucleotides read TGTGCCAGCAGCTTGACAGGGGAAGGAGAGACCCAGTACTTC. It encodes CASSLTGEGETQYF.

The V gene is TRBV7-9, the J gene TRBJ2-7; 9 bases are shared with TRBD1. The V segment lost 2 bases and the J segment 5 bases; nucleotides outside the gene matches: 10. This CDR3 is built from 16 residues. Germline assignment: CDR1 SEHNR and CDR2 FQNEAQ (reference sequence). CDR3 in amino acids: CASSLPSGTGFHEQYF. CDR3 in DNA: TGTGCCAGCAGCTTACCGTCCGGGACAGGGTTCCACGAGCAGTACTTC. Looking up the rest from reference TRBV7-9 and TRBJ2-7 gives the full variable domain: DTGVSQNPRHKITKRGQNVTFRCDPISEHNRLYWYRQTLGQGPEFLTYFQNEAQLEKSRLLSDRFSAERPKGSFSTLEIQRTEQGDSAMYLCASSLPSGTGFHEQYFGPGTRLTVT.

The rearrangement joins TRBV9 to TRBJ2-3; 7 positions match TRBD2. The length of the CDR3 is 15 residues. Germline V gene sequence: CDR1 SGDLS, CDR2 YYNGEE. V gave up 0 bases and J gave up 5 bases; unmatched junction bases: 6. CDR3 amino acids: CASSVVPSGRDTQYF. The CDR3 nucleotides read TGTGCCAGCAGCGTAGTTCCTAGCGGAAGAGATACGCAGTATTTT.

The V call is TRBV28, the J call TRBJ1-4; 8 nucleotides agree with TRBD1. V shed 1 base and J 11 bases; nucleotides not matched to a gene: 12. Germline values: CDR1 MDHEN, CDR2 SYDVKM. This CDR3 has 16 amino acids. The CDR3 is CASSLLAGQGLGKLFF. CDR3 DNA: TGTGCCAGCAGTTTATTAGCCGGACAGGGTTTGGGGAAACTGTTTTTT. The complete variable domain, with remaining parts taken from reference TRBV28 and TRBJ1-4, reads DVKVTQSSRYLVKRTGEKVFLECVQDMDHENMFWYRQDPGLGLRLIYFSYDVKMKEKGDIPEGYSVSREKKERFSLILESASTNQTSMYLCASSLLAGQGLGKLFFGSGTQLSVL.

This chain uses TRBV7-2 with TRBJ2-3; tentative D call: TRBD2 (6 bases). CDR3 length: 15 residues. Germline-derived CDR1 and CDR2 are SGHTA and FQGNSA. The V end lost 3 bases, the J end lost 2 bases, and 12 bases lay between the germline ends. CDR3 amino acids: CASSFLAATTDTQYF. CDR3 nucleotide sequence: TGTGCCAGCAGCTTTTTAGCGGCAACCACAGATACGCAGTATTTT.

The CDR3 is CAISDGEDSPLHF. The CDR3 DNA reads TGTGCCATCAGTGATGGCGAGGATTCACCCCTCCACTTT. The rearrangement links TRBV10-3 to TRBJ1-6; no firm D call. The V end was cut by 3 bases, the J end by 8 bases, with 8 bases between. In germline, CDR1 is ENHRY, CDR2 SYGVKD. The CDR3 has 13 residues.

The V gene is TRBV3-1 (or the pseudogene TRBV3-2), the J gene TRBJ1-5; D is unclear. CDR1 is LGHDT and CDR2 is YNNKEL in the germline V gene (reference sequence). V gave up 2 bases and J gave up 7 bases, with 9 bases separating them. This CDR3 has 13 residues. The DNA for the CDR3 is TGTGCCAGCAGCCAATTTTCCCAACAGCCCCAGCATTTT. This codes for CASSQFSQQPQHF.

The rearrangement links TRBV27 to TRBJ2-2, with TRBD1 matching over 7 bases. Germline V gene sequence: CDR1 MNHEY, CDR2 SMNVEV (reference sequence). With 3 bases clipped from V and 4 bases from J, the junction kept 11 bases outside the gene matches. CDR3 size: 17 residues. DNA for the CDR3: TGTGCCAGCAGTTTCTGGGGGCAGGGGGTAGGCACCGGGGAGCTGTTTTTT. Its protein is CASSFWGQGVGTGELFF.

V usage is TRBV28 and J usage is TRBJ2-7; 11 positions agree with TRBD2. The CDR3 sequence is 15 residues long. Trimming cost V 6 bases and J 1 base; bases outside gene matches: 5. CDR1 MDHEN and CDR2 SYDVKM come from the germline V gene. The CDR3 loop reads CASRLAGEASYEQYF. CDR3 sequence (DNA): TGTGCCAGCAGACTAGCGGGAGAGGCGTCCTACGAGCAGTACTTC.

This chain links TRBV7-8 with TRBJ2-1, with 8 bases matching TRBD2. V shed 0 bases, J shed 7 bases, and the junction held 11 bases outside the gene matches. The CDR3 is 17 residues long. From germline, CDR1 is SGHVS and CDR2 FQNEAQ. The chain's CDR3 is CASSLALSGGPRNEQFF. CDR3 DNA: TGTGCCAGCAGCTTAGCGCTTTCGGGAGGGCCCCGGAATGAGCAGTTCTTC.

The V call is TRBV6-1, the J call TRBJ2-1; D perhaps matches TRBD2 (6 bases). In germline, CDR1 is MNHNS, CDR2 SASEGT. Trimming stripped 3 bases from V and 12 bases from J, with 15 bases between. CDR3 length: 13 residues. The DNA for the CDR3 is TGTGCCAGCAGTGATTTTTCGGGAGATGGGCAGTTCTTC. This gives the protein CASSDFSGDGQFF.

The chain uses TRBV5-4 and TRBJ2-7; 9 nucleotides match TRBD1. V lost 1 base and J lost 5; bases outside the gene matches: 1. Germline V CDR1 and CDR2: SGHNT, YYREEE (reference sequence). This CDR3 spans 13 amino acids. CDR3 region: CASSLTGGNEQYF. CDR3 nucleotides: TGTGCCAGCAGCTTGACAGGGGGCAACGAGCAGTACTTC.

The J gene is TRBJ1-2, the V gene TRBV7-2, with D possibly being TRBD1 (6 bases). Per the germline V gene, CDR1 is SGHTA and CDR2 is FQGNSA. The ends were cut back, 6 bases at V and 4 bases at J, with 9 bases in the middle. The CDR3 is 12 amino acids. CDR3 DNA: TGTGCCAGCAGTCTGGACAGCTATGGCTACACCTTC. This codes for CASSLDSYGYTF.

This chain links TRBV4-2 with TRBJ2-3; 9 positions agree with TRBD2. Germline CDR1 LGHNA, CDR2 YNFKEQ. This CDR3 has 16 amino acids. Trimming removed 0 bases from V and 6 bases from J; junction bases left unmatched: 7. For the CDR3, the DNA is TGTGCCAGCAGCCAAGATTTAGCGGGAGTTTCCGATACGCAGTATTTT. Protein product: CASSQDLAGVSDTQYF.

V usage is TRBV5-1 and J usage is TRBJ2-3; D unresolved. Trimming took off 2 bases at V and 0 bases at J, with 10 bases between the two ends. Germline CDR1 SGHRS, CDR2 YFSETQ. The CDR3 is 15 residues long. The DNA for the CDR3 is TGCGCCAGCAGCTTAGAGAGTACTAGCACAGATACGCAGTATTTT. It specifies CASSLESTSTDTQYF.

The genes are TRBV30 and TRBJ2-1, with D hard to call. The CDR3 runs to 13 residues. Trimming pared 0 bases from V and 9 bases from J, leaving 12 bases between. Germline V gives CDR1 GTSNPN, CDR2 SVGIG (reference sequence). CDR3 DNA sequence: TGTGCCTGGAGTGTACTTCACGGTGGTGAGCAGTTCTTC. Amino acids: CAWSVLHGGEQFF.

The J gene is TRBJ2-4, the V gene TRBV7-2, with 11 bases fitting TRBD1. The germline V gene encodes CDR1 SGHTA and CDR2 FQGNSA. V dropped 5 bases and J dropped 7; count of bases not matched to a gene: 4. This CDR3 has 14 residues. CDR3 sequence: CASSGTGGYNIQYF. CDR3 sequence (DNA): TGTGCCAGCAGCGGGACAGGGGGTTATAACATTCAGTACTTC.

Written as DNA, the CDR3 is TGCGCCAGCAGTGATCATTCCTACGAGCAGTACTTC. This encodes CASSDHSYEQYF. V is TRBV10-1 and J is TRBJ2-7, with D unresolved. V gave up 3 bases and J gave up 1 base, with 4 bases separating them. CDR3 length: 12 residues. In germline, CDR1 is WNHNN, CDR2 SYGVQD (reference sequence).

J is TRBJ2-1 and V is TRBV7-9, with TRBD2 matching 15 bases. Looked up from germline, CDR1 is SEHNR and CDR2 is FQNEAQ (reference sequence). Unmatched junction bases numbered 15, after V lost 5 bases and J lost 7 bases. The CDR3 consists of 19 residues. The CDR3 spells CASSLGLAGGLRVRNEQFF. In nucleotides, the CDR3 is TGTGCCAGCAGCCTAGGACTAGCGGGAGGGCTGAGAGTTAGGAATGAGCAGTTCTTC.

The rearrangement links TRBV30 to TRBJ2-1, with 10 positions matching TRBD2. The V gene's germline CDR1 is GTSNPN and CDR2 SVGIG (reference sequence). After removal of 0 bases from V and 6 bases from J, the junction contained 2 bases not matched to a gene. This CDR3 spans 14 amino acids. Here the CDR3 reads CAWSVGTSVNEQFF. CDR3 nucleotide sequence: TGTGCCTGGAGTGTGGGGACTAGCGTCAATGAGCAGTTCTTC.

This chain links TRBV15 with TRBJ1-4; D is unresolved. Germline V gene lookup returns CDR1 LNHNV and CDR2 YYDKDF (reference sequence). The CDR3 loop spans 18 amino acids. Trimming stripped 0 bases from V and 2 bases from J, with 16 bases between. The CDR3 nucleotides are TGTGCCACCAGCAGAGATCTCTCGGGGAGGGCGACTAATGAAAAACTGTTTTTT. This encodes CATSRDLSGRATNEKLFF.

The genes are TRBV18 and TRBJ2-1, with 8 bases lining up with TRBD2. V lost 1 base to trimming and J lost 0 bases; unmatched junction nucleotides: 2. This CDR3 contains 16 residues. Germline CDR1 reads KGHSH; CDR2 reads LQKENI. For the CDR3, the DNA is TGTGCCAGCTCACCACGGAGCGGGAGCTCCTACAATGAGCAGTTCTTC. It translates to CASSPRSGSSYNEQFF.

The rearrangement joins TRBV7-6 to TRBJ2-2; D is unclear. This CDR3 spans 16 amino acids. The germline V and J ends were trimmed by 1 base and 0 bases, with 9 bases remaining between them. Germline V gene lookup returns CDR1 SGHVS and CDR2 FNYEAQ. CDR3 sequence: CASSLVRSTNTGELFF. For the CDR3, the DNA is TGTGCCAGCAGCTTAGTTAGGAGCACGAACACCGGGGAGCTGTTTTTT.

This clone was seen a single time. The J gene is TRBJ2-3, the V gene TRBV2; TRBD2 agrees at 9 bases. This CDR3 is built from 13 residues. From germline, CDR1 is SNHLY and CDR2 FYNNEI. The V segment lost 8 bases and the J segment 8 bases; nucleotides outside the gene matches: 8. Here the CDR3 reads CASRNSGSTTQYF. The CDR3 DNA sequence: TGTGCCAGCCGTAATAGCGGGAGTACTACGCAGTATTTT.

V and J are TRBV21-1 and TRBJ2-3; the D call of TRBD2 is as the table states it, not checked on the DNA. TRBV21-1 is a known pseudogene. The CDR3 contains 19 residues. CDR3 DNA: TGTGCCAGCAGCAAAGAACGCATCGGGCTAGCGGGGGAGGGAGATACGCAGTATTTT. Protein sequence: CASSKERIGLAGEGDTQYF.

The V call is TRBV19, the J call TRBJ2-3; D possibly corresponds to TRBD2 (6 bases). Between the trimmed V and J ends, which lost 3 bases and 3 bases, there was a span of 19 bases. The length of the CDR3 is 17 residues. Germline-derived CDR1 and CDR2 are LNHDA and SQIVND (reference sequence). DNA of the CDR3: TGTGCCAGTAGTATGTTTGGGACTCTAACTCCTACAGATACGCAGTATTTT. Protein sequence: CASSMFGTLTPTDTQYF.

The chain uses TRBV7-5 and TRBJ2-1; no DNA check was done on the table's D call, TRBD2. TRBV7-5 is a listed pseudogene. CDR3 size: 19 residues. The CDR3 spells CARSSSPGLAGVGCNEQFF. The CDR3, as DNA: TGTGCCAGAAGCTCCTCCCCCGGACTAGCGGGAGTGGGGTGCAATGAGCAGTTCTTC.

Relative to its sample, this clone is medium-sized. J is TRBJ1-2 and V is TRBV28; 11 nucleotides match TRBD1. There are 18 residues in the CDR3. The V and J ends lost 6 bases and 0 bases, in that order; junction bases with no gene match: 12. Germline V gene data show CDR1 as MDHEN and CDR2 as SYDVKM. CDR3 bases: TGTGCCAGCAGAACCCCCCGGGACAGGGGGAAAACTAACTATGGCTACACCTTC. It specifies CASRTPRDRGKTNYGYTF.

This chain connects TRBV19 to TRBJ2-2; TRBD2 agrees at 15 bases. CDR1 is LNHDA, CDR2 SQIVND, per germline (reference sequence). Trimming at V came to 8 bases and at J to 6 bases, leaving 1 base not matched to a gene. The CDR3 has 14 residues. CDR3 residues: CASGTSGGSGELFF. For the CDR3, the DNA is TGTGCCAGTGGGACTAGCGGGGGGTCCGGGGAGCTGTTTTTT.